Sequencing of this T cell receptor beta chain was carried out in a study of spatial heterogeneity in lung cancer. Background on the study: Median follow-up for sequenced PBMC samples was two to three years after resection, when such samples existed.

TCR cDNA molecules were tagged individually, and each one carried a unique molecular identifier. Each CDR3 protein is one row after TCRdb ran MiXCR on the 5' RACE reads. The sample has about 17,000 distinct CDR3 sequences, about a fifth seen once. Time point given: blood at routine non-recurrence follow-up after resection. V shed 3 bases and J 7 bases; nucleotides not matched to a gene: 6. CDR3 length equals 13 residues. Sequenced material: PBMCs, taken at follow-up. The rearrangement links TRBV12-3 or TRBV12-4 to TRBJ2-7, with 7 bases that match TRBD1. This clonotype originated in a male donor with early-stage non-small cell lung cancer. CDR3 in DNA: TGTGCCAGCAGTTTGGAACAGGGGCGGGAGCAGTACTTC. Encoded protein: CASSLEQGREQYF.